This T cell receptor beta chain was identified in a study of blood T cell repertoires in COVID-19. Turning to the study itself: Spain, Italy and the United States supplied samples that represented acute and convalescent COVID-19. PBMCs, B-cell-depleted T cells, or T cells were the source of the cDNA or gDNA that made up the material.

Generated by immunoSEQ multiplex PCR, the TCRdb table keeps only in-frame clones and is missing some. The sample has almost 500,000 clones, around nine tenths seen once. In assigning cohorts, the study relied on participant-reported clinical history. The receptor was isolated from a woman in her fifties or sixties who had recovered from COVID-19. The sample consisted of PBMCs or T cells enriched from blood (not recorded which).

The CDR3: CASSQATSGQETQYF. The CDR3 region has the DNA TGTGCCAGCAGCCAAGCGACTAGCGGACAAGAGACCCAGTACTTC. This chain joins TRBV3-1 (or the pseudogene TRBV3-2) and TRBJ2-5; 9 bases agree with TRBD2. Germline assignment: CDR1 LGHDT and CDR2 YNNKEL (reference sequence). The CDR3 runs to 15 residues. J gave up 2 bases and V 1 base, and 2 bases lay outside the gene matches.